This T cell receptor (beta chain) was captured by sequencing in a study of vaccination and CD4 T cells after COVID-19. Worth noting for this clonotype: Its antigen remains unknown.

With the Oncomine TCR Beta short-read assay, DNA from cultured CD4+ T cells was sequenced. TCRdb called the PCR reads again in MiXCR, with one record for every CDR3 protein. This repertoire shows 5,900 or so distinct CDR3 sequences, 32% found once; its top ten account for 10% to 12%. Treatment: roughly nine-day PBMC culture with coronavirus spike peptide pools or control peptides (ViraFEST assay). Germline values: CDR1 SGHVS, CDR2 FQNEAQ. V lost 2 bases and J 0 bases, leaving 10 bases between the germline ends. There are 15 residues in the CDR3. The sequencing used CD4+ T cells from blood, cultured in vitro, collected after SARS-CoV-2 vaccination. This receptor was taken from a human donor who had recovered from COVID-19. The J gene is TRBJ1-2, the V gene TRBV7-8; D not certain. DNA of the CDR3: TGTGCCAGCAGCTTAAGGCCAGATCCTAACTATGGCTACACCTTC. Protein product: CASSLRPDPNYGYTF.